The T cell receptor beta chain under discussion was sequenced for a study of shared clonotypes between healthy human individuals. This clone appeared a few times. The V gene lost 2 bases and the J gene lost 5 bases, with 7 bases spanning the gap. CDR1 and CDR2 from the germline V gene are MDHEN and SYDVKM. CDR3 size: 13 residues. Generated by immunoSEQ multiplex PCR, the TCRdb table keeps only in-frame clones and is missing some. Here the sample spans about 990,000 clones, 75% to 80% being singletons. The chain employs TRBV28 and TRBJ2-4; D perhaps matches TRBD1 (6 bases). The TCR originated in a man between 18 and 29 years old in good health. Some clones in this sample may be carry-over from other donors' samples. Sequencing was done on a sample of memory CD4+ T cells from PBMCs. Subset described: CD45RA-negative fraction. The CDR3 reads CASSLPGENIQYF. DNA for the CDR3: TGTGCCAGCAGTTTACCAGGGGAAAACATTCAGTACTTC.